This T cell receptor (beta chain) was captured by sequencing in a study of blood T cell repertoires in COVID-19. Study-level background: Acute and convalescent COVID-19 samples came from the United States, Italy and Spain. T cells, B-cell-depleted T cells, or PBMCs provided the cDNA or gDNA that served as material.

Per germline, CDR1 LGHDT and CDR2 YNNKEL (reference sequence). Losses at the gene ends were 4 bases for V and 6 bases for J; bases not matched to a gene: 8. This CDR3 has 14 amino acids. Original handling: Amplification from reference gene primers served as the basis for estimated nucleated cell counts. TCRdb keeps only in-frame clones here, not all; method: immunoSEQ multiplex PCR. V and J calls and clone size are copied from that table; D and trimming were computed from the DNA. The sample has roughly 59,000 clones; around 83% are singletons. Input material: peripheral blood. This chain joins TRBV3-1 (or the pseudogene TRBV3-2) and TRBJ1-2; TRBD1 aligns across 7 bases. The receptor comes from a human donor in a cohort sampled during active COVID-19. The CDR3 sequence is CASSREDRRNGYTF. DNA of the CDR3: TGTGCCAGCAGCCGGGAGGACAGGAGAAATGGCTACACCTTC.